The rows below give T cell receptor beta chains drawn from one sample of a study of prognosis after radiotherapy for stage I lung cancer. From the multiplex PCR reads, TCRdb called clonotypes with MiXCR, one entry per CDR3 protein. Of roughly 13,000 distinct CDR3 sequences in the sample, 28% were seen once. The sequencing used PBMCs, collected before or after stereotactic body radiation therapy (not recorded which). These receptor sequences come from a donor over 45 with non-small cell lung cancer. Each CDR3 is given with its conserved first and last residue. Fields, in order: J gene, CDR3 length, clone size, D gene, V gene, CDR3 protein, CDR3 DNA. A D gene is named only where the DNA matches it firmly. Not all rows give a size; the values are once, few, many and, for expanded clones, a class.

>TRBJ2-1|14|many|-|TRBV19
CASSQQGGANEQFF
TGTGCCAGTAGCCAGCAGGGGGGGGCTAATGAGCAGTTCTTC
>TRBJ1-6|16|many|-|TRBV18
CASSPSGQTYNSPLHF
TGTGCCAGCTCACCAAGTGGTCAAACCTATAATTCACCCCTCCACTTT
>TRBJ2-7|16|medium-sized|-|TRBV6-5
CASSYSPTKSSYEQYF
TGTGCCAGCAGTTACTCCCCGACAAAAAGCTCCTACGAGCAGTACTTC
>TRBJ1-2|14|-|-|TRBV5-1
CASSLSRGGGSYTF
TGCGCCAGCAGCTTGTCACGGGGAGGCGGAAGCTACACCTTC
>TRBJ1-1|16|many|TRBD1|TRBV30
CAWSLLVTGGYTEAFF
TGTGCCTGGAGTCTCCTCGTGACAGGGGGATATACTGAAGCTTTCTTT
>TRBJ1-1|19|-|TRBD1|TRBV2
CASGETRGTARNPNTEAFF
TGTGCCAGCGGCGAGACAAGAGGGACAGCGAGAAACCCGAACACTGAAGCTTTCTTT
>TRBJ2-1|16|medium-sized|TRBD1|TRBV11-2
CASSRTGTGAANEQFF
TGTGCCAGCAGCCGAACCGGGACAGGGGCAGCCAATGAGCAGTTCTTC
>TRBJ2-7|14|-|-|TRBV4-2
CASSQQHMTDEQYF
TGTGCCAGCAGCCAACAACACATGACGGACGAGCAGTACTTC
>TRBJ2-5|14|many|TRBD1|TRBV9
CASSTRQGVETQYF
TGTGCCAGCAGCACCCGACAGGGCGTAGAGACCCAGTACTTC
>TRBJ2-2|18|few|TRBD1|TRBV5-4
CASSLVFGRGRSTGELFF
TGTGCCAGCAGCTTGGTCTTTGGCAGGGGGCGGTCCACCGGGGAGCTGTTTTTT
>TRBJ2-7|12|many|-|TRBV29-1
CSVAGPGSEQYF
TGCAGCGTTGCGGGCCCTGGGAGCGAGCAGTACTTC
>TRBJ2-1|15|medium-sized|-|TRBV9
CASSVDRFSNNEQFF
TGTGCCAGCAGCGTAGACAGGTTTTCTAACAATGAGCAGTTCTTC
>TRBJ1-5|11|many|-|TRBV30
CAWRKRGPQHF
TGTGCCTGGAGGAAGAGAGGACCCCAGCATTTT
>TRBJ1-4|14|medium-sized|TRBD1|TRBV27
CASSPDRGYEKLFF
TGTGCCAGCAGTCCAGACAGGGGGTATGAAAAACTGTTTTTT
>TRBJ1-5|14|many|-|TRBV20-1
CSASNAFVAQPQHF
TGCAGTGCTAGCAATGCATTCGTGGCCCAGCCCCAGCATTTT
>TRBJ2-5|17|many|TRBD2|TRBV6-2/TRBV6-3
CASSSTTSGDLRETQYF
TGTGCCAGCAGTTCTACGACTAGCGGGGATCTCCGAGAGACCCAGTACTTC
>TRBJ2-3|16|medium-sized|TRBD2|TRBV9
CASSAELATSTDTQYF
TGTGCCAGCAGCGCCGAACTAGCGACTAGCACAGATACGCAGTATTTT
>TRBJ1-2|14|many|-|TRBV3-1
CASSQGAGAGGYTF
TGTGCCAGCAGCCAAGGTGCAGGGGCGGGAGGCTACACCTTC
>TRBJ2-7|13|medium-sized|TRBD2|TRBV19
CASSIGEGYEQYF
TGTGCCAGTAGTATAGGGGAGGGTTACGAGCAGTACTTC
>TRBJ1-5|14|many|TRBD1|TRBV6-2/TRBV6-3
CASSYRTGIQPQHF
TGTGCCAGCAGTTACCGGACAGGCATTCAGCCCCAGCATTTT
>TRBJ2-1|18|many|TRBD2|TRBV28
CASKGPTSGILFGGEQFF
TGTGCCAGCAAAGGGCCAACTAGCGGGATTTTGTTCGGGGGTGAGCAGTTCTTC
>TRBJ2-7|17|medium-sized|TRBD1|TRBV5-1
CASSLEVGTGGRNEQYF
TGCGCCAGCAGCTTGGAAGTTGGGACAGGGGGACGGAACGAGCAGTACTTC
>TRBJ2-1|14|-|TRBD1|TRBV19
CASSITGVTIEQFF
TGTGCCAGTAGTATCACAGGGGTCACCATTGAGCAGTTCTTC
>TRBJ2-7|14|many|-|TRBV5-1
CASSRSQQGYEQYF
TGCGCCAGCAGCCGGAGTCAGCAGGGCTACGAGCAGTACTTC
>TRBJ2-1|15|once|-|TRBV15
CANSVDPGLINEQFF
TGTGCAAACAGCGTAGACCCGGGACTCATCAATGAGCAGTTCTTC
>TRBJ2-5|13|many|-|TRBV19
CASSGGVRKTQYF
TGTGCCAGTAGTGGAGGGGTTCGAAAGACCCAGTACTTC
>TRBJ1-3|15|medium-sized|-|TRBV27
CASSAIRGTGNTIYF
TGTGCCAGCAGTGCAATAAGGGGGACTGGAAACACCATATATTTT
>TRBJ1-5|16|-|-|TRBV20-1
CSARAHSRRENQPQHF
TGCAGTGCTAGAGCACACTCTCGCAGGGAAAATCAGCCCCAGCATTTT
>TRBJ2-7|16|medium-sized|TRBD2|TRBV20-1
CSARDRRLAATYEQYF
TGCAGTGCTAGAGATCGTCGACTAGCGGCAACCTACGAGCAGTACTTC